These T cell receptor beta chains were read from a single sample in a study of CD8+ T cells in alopecia areata. Sequencing was performed with immunoSEQ multiplex PCR; in TCRdb, only in-frame clones are kept and a portion is missing. The table includes approximately 150,000 clones, 62% detected once. The specimen was CD8+ T cells sorted from blood. The receptors were sampled from a human donor in good health. Each CDR3 is given with its conserved first and last residue. D genes are given only for firm matches. Only some rows state a clone size, as once, few, many or a class for expanded clones.

D	J	V	size	CDR3	DNA
TRBD2	TRBJ2-1	TRBV5-4	.	CASSLAEAGEVYNEQFF	TGTGCCAGCAGCTTGGCCGAAGCGGGAGAAGTCTACAATGAGCAGTTCTTC
TRBD2	TRBJ2-1	TRBV7-9	.	CASSPLAGLAGINEQFF	TGTGCCAGCAGCCCACTTGCTGGACTAGCGGGGATAAATGAGCAGTTCTTC
TRBD2	TRBJ2-2	TRBV25-1	few	CASSPLAGVSGELFF	TGTGCCAGCAGTCCCCTAGCGGGAGTTTCCGGGGAGCTGTTTTTT
TRBD1	TRBJ2-3	TRBV29-1	.	CSVETGQGADTQYF	TGCAGCGTTGAAACGGGACAGGGAGCAGATACGCAGTATTTT
TRBD2	TRBJ2-3	TRBV29-1	.	CSVVAGDPDTQYF	TGCAGCGTTGTAGCGGGAGACCCAGATACGCAGTATTTT
.	TRBJ1-5	TRBV30	.	CAWSARPRVRISNQPQHF	TGTGCCTGGAGTGCCCGACCCCGGGTAAGGATAAGCAATCAGCCCCAGCATTTT
.	TRBJ2-3	TRBV13	.	CASTTALSQTDTQYF	TGTGCCAGCACCACAGCTCTATCGCAAACAGATACGCAGTATTTT
.	TRBJ2-3	TRBV30	.	CAWSAHADTQYF	TGTGCCTGGAGTGCTCATGCAGATACGCAGTATTTT
.	TRBJ2-2	TRBV29-1	.	CSVEPGAGTGELFF	TGCAGCGTTGAACCGGGGGCAGGGACCGGGGAGCTGTTTTTT
.	TRBJ2-1	TRBV7-6	.	CASSLDNEQFF	TGTGCCAGCAGCTTAGATAATGAGCAGTTCTTC